The 26 T cell receptor beta chains below come from one sample, sequenced in a study of Ad26.COV2.S vaccination and SARS-CoV-2 variants. Treatment in this sample: some 20 received Ad26.COV2.S at low or high dose, single or two shots; 5 received placebo; per-sample allocation not given. Day 63 after the first injection of vaccine or placebo was the sampling time. TCRdb's copy holds only in-frame clones and misses some; the assay was immunoSEQ multiplex PCR. Here the sample spans 450,000 to 550,000 clones, roughly 89% being singletons. Source: peripheral blood, taken in a trial of Ad26.COV2.S vaccine versus placebo. All receptors come from a person between 18 and 65 years old who received the Ad26.COV2.S COVID-19 vaccine or a placebo.

This clone was found a few times. V gene TRBV10-3 combines with J gene TRBJ1-5; 7 bases line up with TRBD1. This CDR3 is built from 16 residues. V shed 0 bases and J 6 bases; nucleotides not matched to a gene: 8. Germline values: CDR1 ENHRY, CDR2 SYGVKD. The CDR3 region has the DNA TGTGCCATCAGTGAGTCGAAGGGGGCATTAGGTCAGCCCCAGCATTTT. It encodes CAISESKGALGQPQHF.

This clone has only one observation. The chain uses TRBV19 and TRBJ1-2, with unresolved D. The germline V gene has CDR1 LNHDA and CDR2 SQIVND (reference sequence). This CDR3 has 12 amino acids. Between the trimmed V and J ends, which lost 5 bases and 4 bases, there was a span of 8 bases. CDR3 sequence: CASSPHIYGYTF. The CDR3 nucleotides read TGTGCCAGTAGTCCTCACATCTATGGCTACACCTTC.

Note on this clone: Different DNA sequences within this sample yield the same CDR3. V is TRBV3-1 (or the pseudogene TRBV3-2) and J is TRBJ1-1, with no clear D. CDR3 length: 14 amino acids. In germline, CDR1 is LGHDT, CDR2 YNNKEL (reference sequence). V shed 0 bases and J shed 1 base, with 6 bases lying between them. The CDR3 spells CASSQEGGNTEAFF. The CDR3 region has the DNA TGTGCCAGCAGCCAAGAGGGCGGGAACACTGAAGCTTTCTTT.

The sample holds one count of this clone. V usage is TRBV11-3 and J usage is TRBJ2-5, with 9 bases that match TRBD1. The ends lost 1 base at V and 5 bases at J; junction bases unmatched: 14. This CDR3 comprises 18 residues. Germline CDR1 and CDR2: SGHNT and YENEEA. The CDR3 DNA is TGTGCCAGCAGCTTAGCGGGTTTCATGACAGGGGGGTTGGAGACCCAGTACTTC. Its protein is CASSLAGFMTGGLETQYF.

The chain has TRBV18 and TRBJ1-1, with D perhaps TRBD1 (6 bases). Trimming removed 5 bases at V and 0 bases at J, with 7 bases between. The germline gives CDR1 KGHSH, CDR2 LQKENI. The CDR3 is 13 amino acids. CDR3 loop: CASSGDMNTEAFF. CDR3 nucleotide sequence: TGTGCCAGCTCAGGGGACATGAACACTGAAGCTTTCTTT.

This clone was detected a few times. The gene calls are TRBV5-4 and TRBJ1-1, with a tentative D call TRBD1 (5 bases). Trimming took off 0 bases at V and 8 bases at J, with 11 bases between the two ends. From germline, CDR1 is SGHNT and CDR2 YYREEE (reference sequence). The CDR3 consists of 13 residues. The CDR3, as DNA: TGTGCCAGCAGCTTGGTGGGGGTAGGAGAAGCTTTCTTT. Protein product: CASSLVGVGEAFF.

The chain carries TRBV10-3 and TRBJ2-1; maybe TRBD2 (5 bases). The CDR3 loop spans 14 amino acids. The germline V gene encodes CDR1 ENHRY and CDR2 SYGVKD. Trimming left V 6 bases short and J 6 bases short, with 15 bases between. CDR3 sequence: CAIRETTKFNEQFF. CDR3 DNA: TGTGCCATCAGGGAGACGACTAAATTCAATGAGCAGTTCTTC.

This clone was seen once. Here the CDR3 DNA reads TGTGCCAGCAGGCGAGGACTAGCGGGGACCCAACGGGATACGCAGTATTTT. Its translation is CASRRGLAGTQRDTQYF. The V call is TRBV28, the J call TRBJ2-3, with 12 positions matching TRBD2. V trimming: 6 bases; J trimming: 6 bases; junction bases outside the gene matches: 13. The length of the CDR3 is 17 residues. CDR1 MDHEN and CDR2 SYDVKM come from the germline V gene.

This clone was observed once. The chain uses TRBV9 and TRBJ1-3; no firm D call. V gave up 2 bases and J gave up 0 bases, with 9 bases separating them. In germline, CDR1 is SGDLS, CDR2 YYNGEE. The CDR3 runs to 15 residues. The CDR3 is CASSVGQSSGNTIYF. Written as DNA, the CDR3 is TGTGCCAGCAGCGTCGGCCAGAGCTCTGGAAACACCATATATTTT.

This chain uses TRBV6-6 with TRBJ2-3, with D unclear. V lost 7 bases and J lost 0, with 8 bases in between. Germline loops: CDR1 MNHNY, CDR2 SVGAGI (reference sequence). The CDR3 loop spans 13 amino acids. As DNA, the CDR3 is TGTGCCAGCAACCTTTTGAGCACAGATACGCAGTATTTT. It encodes CASNLLSTDTQYF.

The CDR3 loop reads CASSRLAGGSYEQYF. In nucleotides, the CDR3 is TGTGCCAGTAGTAGACTAGCGGGGGGCTCCTACGAGCAGTACTTC. The chain uses TRBV19 and TRBJ2-7, with TRBD2 matching 13 bases. V was pared by 4 bases and J by 0 bases, with 0 bases of the junction left unmatched. The CDR3 has 15 residues. Germline loops: CDR1 LNHDA, CDR2 SQIVND (reference sequence).

The chain couples TRBV5-1 to TRBJ1-2; unclear D gene. The germline V gene encodes CDR1 SGHRS and CDR2 YFSETQ. Trimming pared 2 bases from V and 6 bases from J, leaving 14 bases between. There are 14 residues in the CDR3. Here the CDR3 reads CASSFRSPNDGYTF. DNA of the CDR3: TGCGCCAGCAGCTTTCGTTCCCCGAATGATGGCTACACCTTC.

V and J are TRBV5-1 and TRBJ2-1, with D maybe TRBD1 (6 bases). The CDR3 has 14 amino acids. CDR1 and CDR2 from the germline V gene are SGHRS and YFSETQ. With 4 bases removed from V and 5 bases from J, the gap between germline ends came to 13 bases. The CDR3: CASSRWGQDNEQFF. CDR3 sequence (DNA): TGCGCCAGCAGCCGCTGGGGACAAGACAATGAGCAGTTCTTC. Combining the CDR3 with reference TRBV5-1 and TRBJ2-1 gives the whole variable domain KAGVTQTPRYLIKTRGQQVTLSCSPISGHRSVSWYQQTPGQGLQFLFEYFSETQRNKGNFPGRFSGRQFSNSRSEMNVSTLELGDSALYLCASSRWGQDNEQFFGPGTRLTVL.

This CDR3 reads CASSSRGETGEQYV. Here the CDR3 DNA reads TGTGCCAGCAGCTCCCGGGGGGAGACGGGCGAGCAGTACGTC. This chain connects TRBV21-1 to TRBJ2-7; the table's D call, TRBD2, was not checked against the DNA. TRBV21-1 corresponds to a pseudogene. This CDR3 comprises 14 residues.

The chain carries TRBV7-8 and TRBJ1-2; tentatively, D is TRBD1 (5 bases). V lost 1 base and J 2 bases, leaving 14 bases between the germline ends. The CDR3 has 16 residues. The V gene's germline CDR1 is SGHVS and CDR2 FQNEAQ. This CDR3 is CASSLEWDRFNYGYTF. CDR3 sequence (DNA): TGTGCCAGCAGCTTAGAGTGGGACCGATTCAACTATGGCTACACCTTC.

The gene calls are TRBV15 and TRBJ2-1; perhaps TRBD2 as D (6 bases). Trimming left V 3 bases short and J 14 bases short, with 23 bases between. Germline lookup yields CDR1 LNHNV and CDR2 YYDKDF (reference sequence). This CDR3 has 15 residues. The CDR3 DNA is TGTGCCACCAGCAGGCGGGACCTACTTTCTGGAGGCAAGTTCTTC. Its protein product is CATSRRDLLSGGKFF.

The chain recombines TRBV6-6 with TRBJ2-2; D unresolved. Germline values: CDR1 MNHNY, CDR2 SVGAGI (reference sequence). V dropped 3 bases and J dropped 5 bases, with 7 bases sitting between them. The CDR3 is 13 residues long. The CDR3 sequence is CASSYDVTGELFF. In nucleotides, the CDR3 is TGTGCCAGCAGTTATGACGTGACCGGGGAGCTGTTTTTT.

As concerns this clone: Other nucleotide sequences in the sample specify the same CDR3. The chain is built from TRBV5-1 and TRBJ1-1; 8 bases are shared with TRBD1. The CDR3 is 13 amino acids. Germline CDR1 and CDR2: SGHRS and YFSETQ. Germline trimming cut 3 bases from V and 4 bases from J; bases unmatched to any gene: 2. The CDR3 here is CASSSTGGTEAFF. The CDR3 coding sequence is TGCGCCAGCAGCTCCACAGGGGGCACTGAAGCTTTCTTT.

This chain connects TRBV9 to TRBJ1-1; a weak D match, TRBD1 (6 bases). The CDR3 covers 18 residues. Looked up from germline, CDR1 is SGDLS and CDR2 is YYNGEE. Trimming removed 4 bases from V and 3 bases from J, with 25 bases in between. The CDR3 loop is CASSPTGGGGAKYTEAFF. CDR3 DNA sequence: TGTGCCAGCAGCCCGACCGGGGGTGGGGGGGCGAAGTACACTGAAGCTTTCTTT.

The V and J genes are TRBV2 and TRBJ2-3, with TRBD2 matching over 8 bases. V shed 4 bases, J shed 5 bases, and the junction held 8 bases outside the gene matches. CDR1 is SNHLY, CDR2 FYNNEI, per germline. The CDR3 length is 15 residues. CDR3 nucleotides: TGTGCCAGCAGTGGGAACGGGCTAGCGGGAGATACGCAGTATTTT. Residues: CASSGNGLAGDTQYF.

V usage is TRBV5-1 and J usage is TRBJ1-6, with D uncertain. The length of the CDR3 is 14 residues. Germline CDR1 is SGHRS and CDR2 is YFSETQ. Trimming cost V 7 bases and J 0 bases, with 8 bases left between them. The chain's CDR3 is CASGASSYNSPLHF. CDR3 DNA: TGCGCCAGCGGCGCGAGCTCCTATAATTCACCCCTCCACTTT.

The chain recombines TRBV4-3 with TRBJ2-3; TRBD2 agrees at 8 bases. V was clipped by 2 bases and J by 1 base; unmatched bases: 5. The CDR3 sequence is 16 residues long. Germline loops: CDR1 LGHNA, CDR2 YSLEER. The CDR3 DNA follows: TGCGCCAGCAGCCAAACCGGGACTAGTGGCACAGATACGCAGTATTTT. Translated: CASSQTGTSGTDTQYF.

The chain combines TRBV7-9 with TRBJ1-1; D gene uncertain. This CDR3 has 13 residues. Germline CDR1 SEHNR, CDR2 FQNEAQ (reference sequence). V was shortened by 4 bases and J by 4 bases, with 10 bases between the two germline ends. The CDR3, as DNA: TGTGCCAGCAGCTCCCGGCTGGGCACTGAAGCTTTCTTT. This translates into CASSSRLGTEAFF.

The genes are TRBV20-1 and TRBJ1-1; the D is unclear. The CDR3 loop spans 11 amino acids. The germline V gene has CDR1 DFQATT and CDR2 SNEGSKA (reference sequence). V lost 2 bases to trimming and J lost 1 base, with 2 bases between them. This CDR3 reads CSARPNTEAFF. The CDR3 DNA reads as TGCAGTGCTAGACCGAACACTGAAGCTTTCTTT.

The chain links TRBV5-1 to TRBJ2-5, with TRBD1 matching over 10 bases. CDR3 length equals 16 residues. With V trimmed by 4 bases and J by 4 bases, 10 bases remained unmatched. Germline V gives CDR1 SGHRS, CDR2 YFSETQ. CDR3 nucleotides: TGCGCCAGCAGCAGCCCCGGGACAGGGGATTTAGAGACCCAGTACTTC. Encoded protein: CASSSPGTGDLETQYF. The full variable domain, in which reference TRBV5-1 and TRBJ2-5 provide the parts outside the CDR3, is KAGVTQTPRYLIKTRGQQVTLSCSPISGHRSVSWYQQTPGQGLQFLFEYFSETQRNKGNFPGRFSGRQFSNSRSEMNVSTLELGDSALYLCASSSPGTGDLETQYFGPGTRLLVL.

The genes are TRBV18 and TRBJ1-4; TRBD1 matches at 7 bases. V dropped 3 bases and J dropped 4; count of bases not matched to a gene: 2. The CDR3 contains 14 residues. Germline V gene sequence: CDR1 KGHSH, CDR2 LQKENI. For the CDR3, the DNA is TGTGCCAGCTCACCGGGACAGAGTAATGAAAAACTGTTTTTT. Amino acids: CASSPGQSNEKLFF.